The 32 T cell receptor beta chains below were found in one sample sequenced in a study of OX40 agonist ivuxolimab in advanced cancers. Profiled with immunoSEQ multiplex PCR; TCRdb holds only in-frame clones, not every one. The table has roughly 89,000 clones, around 84% seen once. The material sequenced was CD4+ or CD8+ T cells sorted from blood, taken in a trial of the OX40 agonist ivuxolimab. These receptors originate from an adult with an advanced solid tumor such as melanoma, head and neck, liver or kidney cancer.

CDR3 DNA sequence: TGTGCCAGTAGTCCCCTTAATATAGGGGGAAGAGAGACCCAGTACTTC. It yields the protein CASSPLNIGGRETQYF. The chain combines TRBV19 with TRBJ2-5, with D possibly matching TRBD1 (6 bases). The CDR3 spans 16 residues. V was cut by 5 bases and J by 4 bases, with 20 bases left in between. From germline, CDR1 is LNHDA and CDR2 SQIVND (reference sequence). The variable domain in full, completed from reference TRBV19 and TRBJ2-5, reads DGGITQSPKYLFRKEGQNVTLSCEQNLNHDAMYWYRQDPGQGLRLIYYSQIVNDFQKGDIAEGYSVSREKKESFPLTVTSAQKNPTAFYLCASSPLNIGGRETQYFGPGTRLLVL.

The chain has TRBV25-1 and TRBJ2-3, with D possibly TRBD1 on 5 matching bases. V was cut by 6 bases and J by 3 bases, with 10 bases left in between. The CDR3 length is 13 residues. Germline V gives CDR1 MGHDK, CDR2 SYGVNS. This chain's CDR3 is CASRAQGTDTQYF. For the CDR3, the DNA is TGTGCCAGCAGAGCTCAGGGAACAGATACGCAGTATTTT.

The J gene is TRBJ2-5, the V gene TRBV15, with 8 bases matching TRBD2. This CDR3 has 15 residues. With 0 bases clipped from V and 4 bases from J, the junction kept 4 bases outside the gene matches. CDR1 LNHNV and CDR2 YYDKDF come from the germline V gene (reference sequence). CDR3 amino acids: CATSRDFTSGETQYF. CDR3 coding DNA: TGTGCCACCAGCAGAGATTTTACTAGCGGAGAGACCCAGTACTTC.

The rearrangement uses TRBV12-5 and TRBJ2-3; TRBD1 matches 7 bases. Germline-derived CDR1 and CDR2 are LGHNT and FRNRAP. After removal of 3 bases from V and 2 bases from J, the junction contained 5 bases not matched to a gene. CDR3 size: 15 residues. The CDR3 spells CASGFGDSLTDTQYF. CDR3 in DNA: TGTGCTAGTGGTTTCGGGGACAGCCTCACAGATACGCAGTATTTT.

This CDR3 reads CASSIPLSLAGKGNEQFF. The CDR3 nucleotides are TGTGCCAGCAGCATCCCATTATCCCTAGCGGGAAAAGGCAATGAGCAGTTCTTC. The chain joins TRBV7-8 to TRBJ2-1, with 9 positions matching TRBD2. With V trimmed by 5 bases and J by 6 bases, 17 bases remained unmatched. Per the germline V gene, CDR1 is SGHVS and CDR2 is FQNEAQ. The CDR3 is made up of 18 amino acids.

V is TRBV7-3 and J is TRBJ1-1; D call uncertain. With 5 bases removed from V and 3 bases from J, the gap between germline ends came to 10 bases. Germline V gene lookup returns CDR1 SGHTA and CDR2 FQGTGA. The length of the CDR3 is 13 residues. The CDR3 region is CASSPAQDTEAFF. For the CDR3, the DNA is TGTGCCAGCAGCCCGGCCCAAGACACTGAAGCTTTCTTT.

J is TRBJ1-2 and V is TRBV7-8; D is possibly TRBD1 (6 bases). Germline CDR1 is SGHVS and CDR2 is FQNEAQ. CDR3 size: 15 residues. Deletions cut 8 bases from V and 5 bases from J, with 21 bases between. CDR3 bases: TGTGCCAGCGACCCTATGGGGGCGTCCATTTATGGCTACACCTTC. It codes for CASDPMGASIYGYTF.

V usage is TRBV5-1 and J usage is TRBJ1-4; possibly TRBD1 for D (5 bases). Between the trimmed V and J ends, which lost 3 bases and 2 bases, there was a span of 11 bases. CDR3 size: 15 residues. Germline loops: CDR1 SGHRS, CDR2 YFSETQ. The CDR3 here is CASSSQGVTNEKLFF. The CDR3 DNA reads as TGCGCCAGCAGCTCCCAAGGGGTCACTAATGAAAAACTGTTTTTT.

This sequence joins TRBV27 and TRBJ2-5, with D maybe TRBD1 (6 bases). Between the trimmed V and J ends, which lost 6 bases and 6 bases, there was a span of 14 bases. This CDR3 is 13 amino acids long. Germline V gene lookup returns CDR1 MNHEY and CDR2 SMNVEV (reference sequence). The CDR3 here is CASSNRELQTQYF. The CDR3 nucleotides are TGTGCCAGCAGCAACAGGGAACTCCAGACCCAGTACTTC.

Judged by abundance, this clone is medium-sized. The V gene is TRBV19, the J gene TRBJ1-5; 7 bases line up with TRBD1. Germline V gene sequence: CDR1 LNHDA, CDR2 SQIVND (reference sequence). The junction had 6 bases not matched to a gene; V was cut back by 3 bases and J by 7 bases. There are 14 residues in the CDR3. The CDR3 here is CASSILGGEQPQHF. CDR3 nucleotides: TGTGCCAGTAGTATCTTAGGGGGCGAGCAGCCCCAGCATTTT.

The rearrangement links TRBV15 to TRBJ1-3; weak D call: TRBD1 (5 bases). CDR1 is LNHNV, CDR2 YYDKDF, per germline (reference sequence). The CDR3 contains 16 residues. The V gene lost 0 bases and the J gene lost 4 bases, with 13 bases spanning the gap. The CDR3 loop is CATSREGGVGGNTIYF. CDR3 nucleotide sequence: TGTGCCACCAGCAGAGAAGGAGGGGTCGGGGGAAACACCATATATTTT.

The chain joins TRBV6-5 to TRBJ1-4; D gene unclear. This CDR3 comprises 14 residues. Germline CDR1 is MNHEY and CDR2 is SVGAGI. V gave up 2 bases and J gave up 8 bases, with 12 bases separating them. CDR3: CASSYDHATEKLFF. Written as DNA, the CDR3 is TGTGCCAGCAGTTACGACCATGCTACCGAAAAACTGTTTTTT.

V is TRBV10-3 and J is TRBJ1-2, with D possibly TRBD1 on 5 matching bases. This CDR3 is 14 amino acids long. Trimming cost V 6 bases and J 2 bases, with 13 bases left between them. CDR1 and CDR2 from the germline V gene are ENHRY and SYGVKD. Written as DNA, the CDR3 is TGTGCCATCAGAGAGACAGTTATGAACTATGGCTACACCTTC. Its protein product is CAIRETVMNYGYTF.

The chain couples TRBV6-5 to TRBJ1-2; 9 nucleotides line up with TRBD1. V trimming: 0 bases; J trimming: 5 bases; junction bases outside the gene matches: 4. CDR1 and CDR2 from the germline V gene are MNHEY and SVGAGI. The CDR3 runs to 15 residues. The CDR3 bases are TGTGCCAGCAGTTACTCACCGACAGGGGGGTATGGCTACACCTTC. Its protein is CASSYSPTGGYGYTF.

The chain uses TRBV7-8 and TRBJ1-2; 9 nucleotides align to TRBD1. The CDR3 is 14 residues long. The V segment lost 6 bases and the J segment 4 bases; nucleotides outside the gene matches: 6. CDR1 is SGHVS, CDR2 FQNEAQ, per germline. As DNA, the CDR3 is TGTGCCAGCAGTTTGTCGGGACAGGGCTATGGCTACACCTTC. This translates into CASSLSGQGYGYTF.

CDR3 sequence reads: CASSYDPDSGNTIYF. CDR3 coding DNA: TGTGCCAGCAGTTACGACCCGGACTCTGGAAACACCATATATTTT. The rearrangement links TRBV6-6 to TRBJ1-3; D unresolved. V was shortened by 2 bases and J by 0 bases, with 8 bases between the two germline ends. There are 15 residues in the CDR3. Germline CDR1 reads MNHNY; CDR2 reads SVGAGI (reference sequence).

This clone was seen once. CDR3 region: CASSSRTAKGTDTQYF. CDR3 DNA sequence: TGTGCCAGCAGCTCCCGGACAGCCAAGGGCACAGATACGCAGTATTTT. The chain employs TRBV7-9 and TRBJ2-3, with D perhaps matching TRBD1 (6 bases). Germline-derived CDR1 and CDR2 are SEHNR and FQNEAQ (reference sequence). V was shortened by 4 bases and J by 1 base, with 15 bases between the two germline ends. This CDR3 comprises 16 residues.

The sample holds a few counts of this clone. V is TRBV30 and J is TRBJ1-5; 10 bases are a match to TRBD1. In germline, CDR1 is GTSNPN, CDR2 SVGIG (reference sequence). Germline trimming cut 0 bases from V and 5 bases from J; bases unmatched to any gene: 4. This CDR3 is 15 amino acids long. The CDR3 is CAWSVPGQGYQPQHF. The CDR3 nucleotides are TGTGCCTGGAGTGTTCCGGGACAGGGGTATCAGCCCCAGCATTTT.

The chain links TRBV27 to TRBJ2-4; D is unclear. V lost 3 bases to trimming and J lost 1 base, with 7 bases between them. The CDR3 is made up of 14 amino acids. Germline V gene lookup returns CDR1 MNHEY and CDR2 SMNVEV (reference sequence). As DNA, the CDR3 is TGTGCCAGCAGTTTCGGGCCGGCCAAAAACATTCAGTACTTC. Amino acid sequence: CASSFGPAKNIQYF.

The rearrangement links TRBV6-5 to TRBJ1-3, with TRBD1 identical over 9 bases. Germline V gene lookup returns CDR1 MNHEY and CDR2 SVGAGI. Losses at the gene ends were 6 bases for V and 4 bases for J; bases not matched to a gene: 7. The CDR3 runs to 15 residues. The CDR3 region is CASRRNRGLGNTIYF. The DNA of the CDR3 is TGTGCCAGCAGACGCAACAGGGGGCTAGGAAACACCATATATTTT.

This clone was found once. The chain links TRBV27 to TRBJ2-1; tentatively, D is TRBD2 (6 bases). V shed 8 bases and J shed 0 bases, with 11 bases lying between them. Germline lookup yields CDR1 MNHEY and CDR2 SMNVEV (reference sequence). The CDR3 loop spans 14 amino acids. The DNA for the CDR3 is TGTGCCAGCCAAACCGGGGGCTCCTACAATGAGCAGTTCTTC. As protein: CASQTGGSYNEQFF.

The chain combines TRBV27 with TRBJ2-1, with 7 bases aligning to TRBD2. V lost 5 bases to trimming and J lost 0 bases; unmatched junction nucleotides: 16. The CDR3 is 19 residues long. Germline loops: CDR1 MNHEY, CDR2 SMNVEV (reference sequence). The CDR3 coding sequence is TGTGCCAGCAGTCTATACAAGGGAAGGCGGACTAGCTCCTACAATGAGCAGTTCTTC. This translates into CASSLYKGRRTSSYNEQFF.

This chain connects TRBV6-5 to TRBJ2-7; perhaps TRBD1 as D (6 bases). With 2 bases removed from V and 5 bases from J, the gap between germline ends came to 13 bases. In germline, CDR1 is MNHEY, CDR2 SVGAGI. This CDR3 spans 14 amino acids. In nucleotides, the CDR3 is TGTGCCAGCAGTTACGGGGGCGCTTGGGACGAGCAGTACTTC. Amino acid sequence: CASSYGGAWDEQYF.

This CDR3 is CASSSLSQGDEQFF. Here the CDR3 DNA reads TGTGCCAGCAGCTCCCTCTCCCAGGGAGATGAGCAGTTCTTC. The V and J genes are TRBV11-3 and TRBJ2-1; D assignment may be TRBD1 or TRBD2 (5 bases each). This CDR3 is 14 amino acids long. The V gene lost 4 bases and the J gene lost 8 bases, with 15 bases spanning the gap. Germline V gives CDR1 SGHNT, CDR2 YENEEA. The entire variable domain, with the rest obtained from reference TRBV11-3 and TRBJ2-1, is as follows: EAGVVQSPRYKIIEKKQPVAFWCNPISGHNTLYWYLQNLGQGPELLIRYENEEAVDDSQLPKDRFSAERLKGVDSTLKIQPAELGDSAVYLCASSSLSQGDEQFFGPGTRLTVL.

The gene calls are TRBV18 and TRBJ2-1; 7 bases align to TRBD1. Germline CDR1 reads KGHSH; CDR2 reads LQKENI. The V gene end was trimmed by 3 bases and the J gene end by 0 bases; junction bases not matched to a gene: 2. CDR3 length: 15 residues. CDR3 residues: CASSPTGFSYNEQFF. The CDR3 DNA follows: TGTGCCAGCTCACCGACAGGGTTCTCCTACAATGAGCAGTTCTTC.

With respect to this clone: Sequence at one end of the junction differs from germline and may be a read error. This sequence joins TRBV6-5 and TRBJ1-6; D is ambiguous. CDR1 and CDR2 from the germline V gene are MNHEY and SVGAGI. The CDR3 loop spans 14 amino acids. The CDR3 region is CTSRSRPQNSPLHF. The CDR3 nucleotides are TGTACCAGCAGAAGCAGGCCGCAGAATTCACCCCTCCACTTT.

The CDR3 here is CASSIFVRNQPQHF. Here the CDR3 DNA reads TGTGCCAGTAGTATCTTTGTTCGCAATCAGCCCCAGCATTTT. V and J are TRBV19 and TRBJ1-5; D remains unclear. This CDR3 has 14 residues. Germline values: CDR1 LNHDA, CDR2 SQIVND (reference sequence). V lost 3 bases to trimming and J lost 2 bases, with 8 bases between them.

The V gene is TRBV7-9, the J gene TRBJ2-1; maybe TRBD2 (6 bases). V lost 5 bases, J lost 11 bases, and 25 bases lay in between. The CDR3 spans 16 residues. Germline V gives CDR1 SEHNR, CDR2 FQNEAQ (reference sequence). CDR3: CASSLSGSPETRKQFF. CDR3 in DNA: TGTGCCAGCAGCCTCTCGGGATCGCCTGAGACTAGAAAGCAGTTCTTC.

V and J are TRBV5-6 and TRBJ1-1, with D possibly matching TRBD1 (5 bases). The V gene lost 2 bases and the J gene lost 4 bases, with 18 bases spanning the gap. Looked up from germline, CDR1 is SGHDT and CDR2 is YYEEEE. The CDR3 contains 16 residues. CDR3 protein: CASSFGAEDRATEAFF. In nucleotides, the CDR3 is TGTGCCAGCAGCTTCGGGGCAGAAGATCGGGCCACTGAAGCTTTCTTT.

CDR3 in amino acids: CASSQGSVNTEAFF. The CDR3 DNA sequence: TGTGCCAGCAGCCAGGGGTCGGTGAACACTGAAGCTTTCTTT. V and J are TRBV14 and TRBJ1-1; D uncertain. There are 14 residues in the CDR3. Trimming stripped 3 bases from V and 0 bases from J, with 8 bases between. CDR1 and CDR2 from the germline V gene are SGHDN and FVKESK.

The chain employs TRBV5-8 and TRBJ2-1; 9 positions match TRBD1. The junction had 9 bases not matched to a gene; V was cut back by 5 bases and J by 9 bases. The CDR3 sequence is 14 residues long. Germline V CDR1 and CDR2: SGHTS, YDEGEE. CDR3 DNA: TGTGCCAGCAGGTCCCCGGGACAGGGCATTGAGCAGTTCTTC. It encodes CASRSPGQGIEQFF.

This clone was found once. The chain joins TRBV5-6 to TRBJ1-2, with a weak D call TRBD1 (6 bases). Trimming stripped 5 bases from V and 6 bases from J, with 11 bases between. The germline CDR1 and CDR2 sequences are SGHDT and YYEEEE. The CDR3 spans 12 residues. The CDR3 sequence is CASSGGADGYTF. CDR3 nucleotide sequence: TGTGCCAGCAGTGGGGGGGCGGATGGCTACACCTTC.